The 23 T cell receptor beta chains reported below all come from one sample, sequenced in a study of tumor-infiltrating lymphocytes in primary liver carcinoma. A constant-region primer served to make TCR beta cDNA from roughly 500 ng total RNA. Nested multiplex PCR, run for three rounds with slightly modified ARM-PCR, yielded TCR beta libraries. For around 9 cycles apiece, the opening two PCR rounds ran with TRBV1-TRBV30 forward primers and a C-beta reverse primer. TCRdb re-called the multiplex PCR reads through MiXCR, storing one row per CDR3 protein. Among about 200,000 distinct CDR3 sequences, roughly two thirds were seen once, and the ten largest hold roughly 6.8%. Extraction also yielded germline DNA, while blood RNA was obtained from unsorted whole blood. The sample was peripheral blood. The receptors originated from a woman aged 55-70 years with primary liver carcinoma and hepatitis B virus infection.

Regarding this clonotype: The junction and the germline gene differ at one end; a read error may be behind it. This sequence joins TRBV11-2 and TRBJ2-3; D may be TRBD2 (6 bases). Per the germline V gene, CDR1 is SGHAT and CDR2 is FQNNGV. The CDR3 consists of 15 residues. The DNA of the CDR3 is TGTGCCAGCAGTTTAGGCGGGAAGGGCACAGATATGCAGTATTTT. It encodes CASSLGGKGTDMQYF.

The chain carries TRBV6-2 or TRBV6-3 and TRBJ2-1, with 12 bases aligning to TRBD2. Trimming took 6 bases from V and 0 from J; bases not matched to a gene: 15. There are 20 residues in the CDR3. CDR1 MNHEY and CDR2 SVGEGT come from the germline V gene. This chain's CDR3 is CASRRSGLAGLQSSYNEQFF. The CDR3 nucleotides are TGTGCCAGCAGACGATCAGGACTAGCGGGGTTACAGAGCTCCTACAATGAGCAGTTCTTC.

Remarks on this clonotype: This may arise from a read error, as a much more abundant clone is one base away. The chain uses TRBV6-1 and TRBJ1-5, with unresolved D. CDR1 and CDR2 (germline): MNHNS, SASEGT. This CDR3 region has 14 residues. Trimming left V 1 base short and J 9 bases short, with 13 bases between. The CDR3 coding sequence is TGTGCCAGCAGTGAAGTTTTATTAGGTCTGCCCCAGCATTTT. Translating gives CASSEVLLGLPQHF.

Worth noting for this clonotype: Compared with germline, one end of the junction differs, possibly owing to a read error. The genes are TRBV11-2 and TRBJ1-1; D is unclear. Germline V gene sequence: CDR1 SGHAT, CDR2 FQNNGV. The CDR3 totals 15 residues. CDR3 in amino acids: CAITDTLPRNTETFF. In nucleotides, the CDR3 is TGTGCCATCACCGACACTCTCCCTCGGAACACTGAAACTTTCTTT.

In its sample, this clonotype was seen once. This rearrangement joins TRBV6-2 or TRBV6-3 to TRBJ2-7, with D possibly being TRBD2 (6 bases). The CDR3 is 14 residues long. Germline-derived CDR1 and CDR2 are MNHEY and SVGEGT. Between the trimmed V and J ends, which lost 6 bases and 4 bases, there was a span of 16 bases. The CDR3 is CASSLGTASYEQYF. The CDR3 region has the DNA TGTGCCAGCAGCCTCGGGACTGCCTCATACGAGCAGTACTTC.

Comments on this clonotype: Since a much larger clone is just one base distant, this may be a read error. This chain links TRBV12-3 or TRBV12-4 with TRBJ2-2, with D hard to call. The CDR3 runs 17 residues. Trimming left V 5 bases short and J 1 base short, with 17 bases between. This CDR3 is CASSRVSNPLNTGELFF. The CDR3 region has the DNA TGTGCCAGCAGTCGGGTATCCAACCCCCTGAACACCGGGGAGCTGTTTTTT.

This clonotype was found a few times. Given a much more abundant clone one base away, this may be a read error. The rearrangement uses TRBV6-1 and TRBJ2-3; maybe TRBD2 (6 bases). The length of the CDR3 is 15 residues. The germline V gene encodes CDR1 MNHNS and CDR2 SASEGT. The V end was cut by 3 bases, the J end by 2 bases, with 12 bases between. CDR3 in amino acids: CASSEVAVNTDTQYF. The CDR3, as DNA: TGTGCCAGCAGTGAGGTAGCGGTTAACACAGATACGCAGTATTTT.

The CDR3 DNA sequence: TGTGCCAGCAGCCAAGGGACTAGCGGGAGATTTACCTGGGAGCTGTTTTTT. The encoded protein is CASSQGTSGRFTWELFF. The chain carries TRBV4-2 and TRBJ2-2, with 13 nucleotides matching TRBD2. Germline trimming cut 1 base from V and 9 bases from J; bases unmatched to any gene: 8. This CDR3 contains 17 residues. CDR1 and CDR2 (germline): LGHNA, YNFKEQ.

Comment on this clonotype: A junction boundary mismatches the germline segment, possibly from a read error. The V and J genes are TRBV4-1 and TRBJ1-5; D ambiguous. TRBJ2-3 matches the DNA end more closely, so the J call is doubtful. Germline CDR1 and CDR2: MGHRA and YSYEKL. This CDR3 region has 14 residues. CDR3: CAISPIETGRPQYF. The CDR3 nucleotides read TGCGCCATCAGCCCAATCGAGACGGGTCGGCCCCAGTATTTT.

A remark on this clonotype: One base away lies a much larger clone, so this may be a sequencing read error. This rearrangement joins TRBV5-5 to TRBJ2-5; D call uncertain. Germline V gene sequence: CDR1 SGHKS, CDR2 YYEKEE (reference sequence). V was shortened by 6 bases and J by 5 bases, with 14 bases between the two germline ends. The CDR3 loop spans 13 amino acids. The CDR3 here is CASKSAQGETQYF. The DNA for the CDR3 is TGTGCCAGCAAGAGCGCGCAAGGGGAGACCCAGTACTTC.

As regards this clonotype: Given the absence of the conserved phenylalanine or tryptophan at the CDR3 end, a read error is likely. V gene TRBV28 combines with J gene TRBJ2-5; 7 nucleotides line up with TRBD2. V gave up 7 bases and J gave up 4 bases; unmatched junction bases: 12. Per the germline V gene, CDR1 is MDHEN and CDR2 is SYDVKM. This CDR3 has 15 amino acids. CDR3 region: CASTTLEGGSETQYI. DNA for the CDR3: TGTGCCAGCACCACCCTCGAGGGAGGGTCAGAGACCCAGTACATC.

This clonotype was found many times. V and J are TRBV19 and TRBJ2-5; no reliable D call. The CDR3 extends over 14 amino acids. V was pared by 8 bases and J by 1 base, with 14 bases between. Germline V gives CDR1 LNHDA, CDR2 SQIVND (reference sequence). This chain's CDR3 is CASAPQRSQETQYF. Here the CDR3 DNA reads TGTGCCAGTGCTCCCCAGCGTTCCCAAGAGACCCAGTACTTC.

The J gene is TRBJ2-1, the V gene TRBV12-5; no clear D. In germline, CDR1 is LGHNT, CDR2 FRNRAP. Trimming cost V 8 bases and J 9 bases, with 17 bases left between them. This CDR3 comprises 13 residues. The CDR3 here is CASCLELNGEQFF. In DNA form, the CDR3 reads TGTGCTAGTTGCCTCGAGCTAAATGGTGAGCAGTTCTTC.

A note on this clonotype: This clone may be a read error of a much larger clone one base away. The V gene is TRBV28, the J gene TRBJ2-7; TRBD1 matches at 7 bases. The CDR3 runs to 15 residues. Germline V lookup: CDR1 MDHEN, CDR2 SYDVKM. The CDR3 region has the DNA TGTGCCAGCAGTTCCCAAAGGGACAGATCCTACGATCAGTACTTC. This sequence encodes CASSSQRDRSYDQYF.

This clonotype was counted at least ten times. The rearrangement links TRBV12-3 or TRBV12-4 to TRBJ2-7, with a possible D match to TRBD1 (6 bases). The V end was cut by 5 bases, the J end by 6 bases, with 20 bases between. This CDR3 region has 15 residues. The CDR3 loop reads CASSPGVAGRGEQYF. The DNA of the CDR3 is TGTGCCAGCAGTCCAGGGGTGGCAGGTCGGGGCGAGCAGTACTTC.

The V and J genes are TRBV30 and TRBJ1-1; no definite D call. In germline, CDR1 is GTSNPN, CDR2 SVGIG (reference sequence). V was shortened by 3 bases and J by 0 bases, with 5 bases between the two germline ends. The CDR3 extends over 12 amino acids. The CDR3 loop reads CAWSRVNTEAFF. For the CDR3, the DNA is TGTGCCTGGAGCCGGGTGAACACTGAAGCTTTCTTT.

The chain joins TRBV6-6 to TRBJ2-7; a weak D match, TRBD1 (6 bases). There are 16 residues in the CDR3. The germline V gene encodes CDR1 MNHNY and CDR2 SVGAGI (reference sequence). CDR3 sequence reads: CACSYSGQIPSYEQYF. The CDR3 nucleotides are TGTGCTTGCAGTTACTCCGGACAGATCCCATCCTACGAGCAGTACTTC.

This chain connects TRBV28 to TRBJ2-5; 14 bases map to TRBD2. V lost 5 bases, J lost 5 bases, and 4 bases stayed unmatched. Per germline, CDR1 MDHEN and CDR2 SYDVKM. The CDR3 has 15 amino acids. CDR3 protein: CASSPRTSGRETQYF. The CDR3 bases are TGTGCCAGCAGTCCCCGGACTAGCGGGAGGGAGACCCAGTACTTC. Full variable domain (remainder filled in from reference TRBV28 and TRBJ2-5): DVKVTQSSRYLVKRTGEKVFLECVQDMDHENMFWYRQDPGLGLRLIYFSYDVKMKEKGDIPEGYSVSREKKERFSLILESASTNQTSMYLCASSPRTSGRETQYFGPGTRLLVL.

The chain joins TRBV30 to TRBJ2-2, with 9 bases that match TRBD2. Germline V gene sequence: CDR1 GTSNPN, CDR2 SVGIG (reference sequence). The CDR3 runs to 14 residues. J was trimmed by 6 bases and V by 1 base; bases with no gene match: 3. DNA of the CDR3: TGTGCCTGGAGTGGCGGGAGGGCCTCCGGGGAGCTGTTTTTT. Residues: CAWSGGRASGELFF.

The table lists this clonotype with many counts. V gene TRBV10-3 combines with J gene TRBJ1-1; TRBD1 might be the D (5 bases). V was shortened by 4 bases and J by 1 base, with 16 bases between the two germline ends. There are 16 residues in the CDR3. The germline V gene encodes CDR1 ENHRY and CDR2 SYGVKD. The CDR3 loop reads CAISGLGGRANTEAFF. CDR3 coding DNA: TGTGCCATCAGTGGATTGGGTGGCAGGGCGAACACTGAAGCTTTCTTT.

This clonotype has just a few counts. The rearrangement links TRBV30 to TRBJ2-7; D is unclear. This CDR3 has 12 residues. Trimming pared 5 bases from V and 2 bases from J, leaving 10 bases between. CDR1 is GTSNPN and CDR2 is SVGIG in the germline V gene (reference sequence). In DNA form, the CDR3 reads TGTGCCTGGTCTTTGGGCGCCTACGAGCAGTACTTC. It is translated as CAWSLGAYEQYF.

This clonotype was detected ten times or more. J is TRBJ2-1 and V is TRBV6-2 or TRBV6-3, with D perhaps matching TRBD1 or TRBD2 (5 bases each). CDR1 and CDR2 from the germline V gene are MNHEY and SVGEGT. The ends were cut back, 4 bases at V and 2 bases at J, with 15 bases in the middle. CDR3 size: 16 residues. The CDR3 loop reads CASSSRRDATYNEQFF. DNA for the CDR3: TGTGCCAGCAGTTCCCGCCGGGACGCCACCTACAATGAGCAGTTCTTC.

For this clonotype: A much bigger clone sits one base away, suggesting this may be a read error. The CDR3 sequence is CASSYPSRESYNEQFF. The CDR3 nucleotides read TGTGCCAGCAGTTATCCTAGTCGAGAGTCCTACAATGAGCAGTTCTTC. The rearrangement joins TRBV6-5 to TRBJ2-1; D not resolved. The CDR3 consists of 16 residues. The V gene lost 3 bases and the J gene lost 1 base, with 13 bases spanning the gap. CDR1 and CDR2 from the germline V gene are MNHEY and SVGAGI.